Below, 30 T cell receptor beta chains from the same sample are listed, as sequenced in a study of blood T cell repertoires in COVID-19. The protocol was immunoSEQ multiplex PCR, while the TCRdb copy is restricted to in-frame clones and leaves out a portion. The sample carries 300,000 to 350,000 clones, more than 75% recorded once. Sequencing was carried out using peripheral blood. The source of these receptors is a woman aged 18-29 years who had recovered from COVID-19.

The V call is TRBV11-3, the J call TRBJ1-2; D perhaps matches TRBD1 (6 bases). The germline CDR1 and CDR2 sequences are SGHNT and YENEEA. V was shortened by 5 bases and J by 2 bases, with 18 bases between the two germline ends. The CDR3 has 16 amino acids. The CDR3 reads CASSPRTGQINYGYTF. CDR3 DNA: TGTGCCAGCAGCCCTCGAACTGGACAGATCAACTATGGCTACACCTTC. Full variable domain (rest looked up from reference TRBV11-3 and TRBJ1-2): EAGVVQSPRYKIIEKKQPVAFWCNPISGHNTLYWYLQNLGQGPELLIRYENEEAVDDSQLPKDRFSAERLKGVDSTLKIQPAELGDSAVYLCASSPRTGQINYGYTFGSGTRLTVV.

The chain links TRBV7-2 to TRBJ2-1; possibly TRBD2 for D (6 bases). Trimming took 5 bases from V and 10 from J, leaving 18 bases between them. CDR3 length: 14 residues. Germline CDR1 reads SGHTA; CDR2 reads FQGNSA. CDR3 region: CASSRAGSGEEQFF. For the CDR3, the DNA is TGTGCCAGCAGCCGTGCGGGATCGGGTGAAGAGCAGTTCTTC.

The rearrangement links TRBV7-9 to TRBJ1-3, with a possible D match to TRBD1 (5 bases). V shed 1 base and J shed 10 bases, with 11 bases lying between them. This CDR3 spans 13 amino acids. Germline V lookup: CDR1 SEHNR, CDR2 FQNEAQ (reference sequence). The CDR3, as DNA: TGTGCCAGCAGCTTAGAACAGGCGTTAACCATATATTTT. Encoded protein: CASSLEQALTIYF.

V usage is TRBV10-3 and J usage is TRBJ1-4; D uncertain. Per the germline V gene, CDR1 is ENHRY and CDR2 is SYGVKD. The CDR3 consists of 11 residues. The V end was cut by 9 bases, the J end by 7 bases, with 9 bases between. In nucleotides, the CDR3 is TGTGCCATTCGAGAGAGTGAAAAACTGTTTTTT. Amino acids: CAIRESEKLFF.

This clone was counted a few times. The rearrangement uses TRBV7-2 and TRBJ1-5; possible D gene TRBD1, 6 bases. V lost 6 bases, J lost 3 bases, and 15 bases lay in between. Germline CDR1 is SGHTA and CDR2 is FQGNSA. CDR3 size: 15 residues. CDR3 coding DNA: TGTGCCAGCAGTCCACAGGGATCGGTCAATCAGCCCCAGCATTTT. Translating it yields CASSPQGSVNQPQHF.

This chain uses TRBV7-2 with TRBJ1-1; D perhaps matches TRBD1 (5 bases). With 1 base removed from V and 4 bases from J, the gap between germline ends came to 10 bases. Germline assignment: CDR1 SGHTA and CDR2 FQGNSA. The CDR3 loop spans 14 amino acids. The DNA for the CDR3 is TGTGCCAGCAGCTTAGTACTCGGGGGCACTGAAGCTTTCTTT. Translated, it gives CASSLVLGGTEAFF.

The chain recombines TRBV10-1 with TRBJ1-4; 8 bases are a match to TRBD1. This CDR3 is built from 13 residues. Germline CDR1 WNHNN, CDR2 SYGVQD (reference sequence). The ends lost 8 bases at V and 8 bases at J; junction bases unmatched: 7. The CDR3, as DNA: TGCGCCAGCCAGACAGGGGCTGGGGAAAAACTGTTTTTT. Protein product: CASQTGAGEKLFF.

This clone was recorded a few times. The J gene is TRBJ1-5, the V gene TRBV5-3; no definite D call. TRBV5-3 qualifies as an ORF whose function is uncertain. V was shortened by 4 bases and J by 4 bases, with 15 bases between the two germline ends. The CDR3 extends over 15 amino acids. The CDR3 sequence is CARSTTGSSNQPQHF. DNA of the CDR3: TGTGCCAGAAGCACCACGGGATCTTCTAATCAGCCCCAGCATTTT.

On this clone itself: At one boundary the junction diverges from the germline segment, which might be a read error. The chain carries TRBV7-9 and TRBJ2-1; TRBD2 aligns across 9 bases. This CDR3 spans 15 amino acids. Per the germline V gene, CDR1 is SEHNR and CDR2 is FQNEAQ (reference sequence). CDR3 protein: CASSLGGRGNNEQFF. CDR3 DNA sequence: TGTGCCAGCAGCTTAGGCGGGAGGGGTAACAATGAGCAATTCTTC.

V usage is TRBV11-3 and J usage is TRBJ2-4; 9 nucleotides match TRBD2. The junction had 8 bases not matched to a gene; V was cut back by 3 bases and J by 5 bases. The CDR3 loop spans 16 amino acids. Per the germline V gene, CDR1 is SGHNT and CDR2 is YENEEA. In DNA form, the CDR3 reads TGTGCCAGCAGCTTTGGCGGGAGGGGGGCGGAAAACATTCAGTACTTC. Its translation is CASSFGGRGAENIQYF.

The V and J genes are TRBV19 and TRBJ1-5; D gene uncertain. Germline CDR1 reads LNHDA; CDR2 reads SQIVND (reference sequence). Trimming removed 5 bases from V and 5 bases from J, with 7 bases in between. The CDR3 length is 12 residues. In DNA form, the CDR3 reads TGTGCCAGTAGTTTTAATTATCAGCCCCAGCATTTT. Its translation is CASSFNYQPQHF.

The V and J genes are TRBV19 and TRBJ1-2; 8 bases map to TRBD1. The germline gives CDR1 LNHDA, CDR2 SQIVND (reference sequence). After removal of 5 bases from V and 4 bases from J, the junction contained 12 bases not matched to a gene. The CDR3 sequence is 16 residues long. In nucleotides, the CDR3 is TGTGCCAGTAGTGACGACAGGGGCTTAGGGAGCTATGGCTACACCTTC. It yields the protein CASSDDRGLGSYGYTF.

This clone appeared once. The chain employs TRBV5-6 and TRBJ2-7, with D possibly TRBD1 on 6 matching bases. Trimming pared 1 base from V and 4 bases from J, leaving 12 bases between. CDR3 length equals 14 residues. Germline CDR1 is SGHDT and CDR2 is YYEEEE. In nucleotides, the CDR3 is TGTGCCAGCAGCTTGCGGGACACGCAGTACGAGCAGTACGTC. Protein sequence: CASSLRDTQYEQYV.

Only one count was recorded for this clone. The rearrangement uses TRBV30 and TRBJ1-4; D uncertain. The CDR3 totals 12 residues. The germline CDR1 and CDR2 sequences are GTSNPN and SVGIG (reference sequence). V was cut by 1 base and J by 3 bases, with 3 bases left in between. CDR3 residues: CAWSASNEKLFF. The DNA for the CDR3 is TGTGCCTGGAGTGCTTCTAATGAAAAACTGTTTTTT.

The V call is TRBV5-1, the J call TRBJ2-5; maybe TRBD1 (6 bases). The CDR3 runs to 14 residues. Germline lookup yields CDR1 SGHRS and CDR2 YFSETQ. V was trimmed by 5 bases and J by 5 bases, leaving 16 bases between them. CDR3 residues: CASSPQGYRETQYF. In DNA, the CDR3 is TGCGCCAGCAGTCCACAGGGATATAGGGAGACCCAGTACTTC.

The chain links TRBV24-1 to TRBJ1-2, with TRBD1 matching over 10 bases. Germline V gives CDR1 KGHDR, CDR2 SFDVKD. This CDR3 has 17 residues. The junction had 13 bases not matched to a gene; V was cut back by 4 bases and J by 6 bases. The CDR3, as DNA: TGTGCCACCAGTGAAAGCCGGGACAGGGGACTCCAGGATGGCTACACCTTC. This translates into CATSESRDRGLQDGYTF.

CDR3 in amino acids: CASSITAGGRGGELFF. The DNA of the CDR3 is TGTGCCAGTAGTATAACGGCAGGGGGCCGGGGCGGGGAGCTGTTTTTT. The chain joins TRBV19 to TRBJ2-2, with 8 bases fitting TRBD1. The V and J ends lost 2 bases and 7 bases, in that order; junction bases with no gene match: 9. This CDR3 contains 16 residues. Germline CDR1 and CDR2: LNHDA and SQIVND (reference sequence).

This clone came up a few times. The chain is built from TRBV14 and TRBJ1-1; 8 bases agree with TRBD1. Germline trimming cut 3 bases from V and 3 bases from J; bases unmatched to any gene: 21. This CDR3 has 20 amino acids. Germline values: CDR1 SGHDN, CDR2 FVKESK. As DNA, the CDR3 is TGTGCCAGCAGCCATTTTGGTCAAAACAGGGGGAAGGTTGTGGACACTGAAGCTTTCTTT. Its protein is CASSHFGQNRGKVVDTEAFF.

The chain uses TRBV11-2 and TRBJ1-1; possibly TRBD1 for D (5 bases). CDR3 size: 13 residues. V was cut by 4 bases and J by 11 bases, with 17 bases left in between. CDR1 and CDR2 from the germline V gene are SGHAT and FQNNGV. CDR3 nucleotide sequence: TGTGCCAGCAGCTCCTCCCGATCGGGGGGTGCTTTCTTT. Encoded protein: CASSSSRSGGAFF.

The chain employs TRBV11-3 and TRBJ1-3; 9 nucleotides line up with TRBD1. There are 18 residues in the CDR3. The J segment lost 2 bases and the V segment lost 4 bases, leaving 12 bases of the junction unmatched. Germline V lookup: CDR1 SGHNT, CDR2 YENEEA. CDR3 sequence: CASSSRTTGGWAGNTIYF. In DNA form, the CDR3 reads TGTGCCAGCAGCTCCCGGACGACAGGGGGTTGGGCTGGAAACACCATATATTTT.

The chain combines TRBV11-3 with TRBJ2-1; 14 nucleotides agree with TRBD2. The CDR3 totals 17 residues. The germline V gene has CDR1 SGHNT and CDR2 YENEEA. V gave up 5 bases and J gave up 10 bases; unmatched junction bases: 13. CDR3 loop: CASSMGTSGSEGLEQFF. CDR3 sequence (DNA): TGTGCCAGCAGCATGGGGACTAGCGGGAGTGAGGGTTTAGAGCAGTTCTTC.

CDR3: CASSSGQAYNEQFF. The DNA for the CDR3 is TGTGCCAGCAGCTCAGGACAGGCCTACAATGAGCAGTTCTTC. The gene calls are TRBV27 and TRBJ2-1, with TRBD1 identical over 7 bases. Trimming at V came to 6 bases and at J to 2 bases, leaving 4 bases not matched to a gene. The CDR3 runs 14 residues. The germline CDR1 and CDR2 sequences are MNHEY and SMNVEV (reference sequence).

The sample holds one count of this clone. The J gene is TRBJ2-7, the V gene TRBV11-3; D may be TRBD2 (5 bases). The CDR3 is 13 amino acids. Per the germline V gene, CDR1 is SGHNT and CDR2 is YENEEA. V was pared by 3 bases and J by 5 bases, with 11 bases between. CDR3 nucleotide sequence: TGTGCCAGCAGCTTTTCCGAGGGAAACGAGCAGTACGTC. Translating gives CASSFSEGNEQYV.

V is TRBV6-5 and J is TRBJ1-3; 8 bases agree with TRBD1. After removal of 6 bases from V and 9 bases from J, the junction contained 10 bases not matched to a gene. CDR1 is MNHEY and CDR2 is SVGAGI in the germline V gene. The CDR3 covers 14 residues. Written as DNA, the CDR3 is TGTGCCAGCAGAGCTGGACAGGGATTTTTCACCATATATTTT. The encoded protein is CASRAGQGFFTIYF.

Here the CDR3 DNA reads TGTGCCAGCAGTGATACAGTCCTTCACACTGAAGCTTTCTTT. Encoded protein: CASSDTVLHTEAFF. The chain recombines TRBV2 with TRBJ1-1, with D uncertain. Germline CDR1 reads SNHLY; CDR2 reads FYNNEI. The CDR3 consists of 14 residues. Trimming stripped 3 bases from V and 3 bases from J, with 11 bases between.

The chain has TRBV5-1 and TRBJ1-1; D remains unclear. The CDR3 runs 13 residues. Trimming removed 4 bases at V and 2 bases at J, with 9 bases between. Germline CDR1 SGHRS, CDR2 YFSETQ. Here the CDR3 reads CASSLSLNTEAFF. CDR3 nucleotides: TGCGCCAGCAGCCTATCCTTAAACACTGAAGCTTTCTTT.

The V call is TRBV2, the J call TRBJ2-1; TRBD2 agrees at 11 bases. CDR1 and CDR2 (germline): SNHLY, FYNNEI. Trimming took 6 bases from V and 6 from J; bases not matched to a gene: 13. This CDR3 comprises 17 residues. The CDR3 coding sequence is TGTGCCAGCAGCGGTGTGCGAACTAGCGGGAGAGTCAATGAGCAGTTCTTC. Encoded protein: CASSGVRTSGRVNEQFF.

As DNA, the CDR3 is TGTGCCAGCAGCTTACGGGGATATGAAAAACTGTTTTTT. This translates into CASSLRGYEKLFF. This chain uses TRBV7-2 with TRBJ1-4; no definite D call. V dropped 2 bases and J dropped 6 bases, with 7 bases sitting between them. Germline V lookup: CDR1 SGHTA, CDR2 FQGNSA. The CDR3 consists of 13 residues.

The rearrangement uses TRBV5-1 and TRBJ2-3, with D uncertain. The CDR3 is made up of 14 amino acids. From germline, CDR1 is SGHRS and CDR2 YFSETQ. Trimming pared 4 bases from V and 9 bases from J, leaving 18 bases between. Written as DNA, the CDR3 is TGCGCCAGCAGCAACGGAGCCCTCCGAGGAACGCAGTATTTT. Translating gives CASSNGALRGTQYF.

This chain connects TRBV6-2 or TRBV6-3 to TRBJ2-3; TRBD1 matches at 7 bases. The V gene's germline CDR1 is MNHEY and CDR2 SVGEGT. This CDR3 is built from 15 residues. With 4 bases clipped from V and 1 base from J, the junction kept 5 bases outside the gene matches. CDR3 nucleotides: TGTGCCAGCAGTTGGGACGACAGGGGCACAGATACGCAGTATTTT. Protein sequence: CASSWDDRGTDTQYF.